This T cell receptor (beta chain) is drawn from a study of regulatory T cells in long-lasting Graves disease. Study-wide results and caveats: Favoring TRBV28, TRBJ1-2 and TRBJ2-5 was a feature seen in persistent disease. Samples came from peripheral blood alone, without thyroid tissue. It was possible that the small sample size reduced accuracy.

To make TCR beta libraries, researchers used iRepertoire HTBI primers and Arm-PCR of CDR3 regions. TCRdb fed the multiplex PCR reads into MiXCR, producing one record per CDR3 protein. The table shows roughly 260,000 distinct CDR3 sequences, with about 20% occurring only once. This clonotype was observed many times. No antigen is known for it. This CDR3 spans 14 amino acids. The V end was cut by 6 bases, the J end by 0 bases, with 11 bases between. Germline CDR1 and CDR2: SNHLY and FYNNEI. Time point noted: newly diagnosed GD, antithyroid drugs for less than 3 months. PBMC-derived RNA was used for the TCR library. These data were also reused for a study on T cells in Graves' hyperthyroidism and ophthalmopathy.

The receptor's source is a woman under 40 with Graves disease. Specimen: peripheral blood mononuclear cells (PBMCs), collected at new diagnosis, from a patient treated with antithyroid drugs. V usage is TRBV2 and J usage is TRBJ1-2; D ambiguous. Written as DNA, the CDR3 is TGTGCCAGCAGGGAGGGCTCGGCTAACTATGGCTACACCTTC. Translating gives CASREGSANYGYTF.